Each of the 19 T cell receptor beta chains below was sequenced from the same sample in a study of T cell responses to AZD1222 COVID-19 vaccine. The protocol was immunoSEQ multiplex PCR, while the TCRdb copy is restricted to in-frame clones and leaves out a portion. Of about 150,000 clones in the sample, about 90% are singletons; the top ten hold about 3%. The sample in question was peripheral blood, obtained on day 0 of AZD1222 vaccination. Receptors were obtained from an adult in good health.

The chain uses TRBV7-9 and TRBJ2-1, with no clear D. Per germline, CDR1 SEHNR and CDR2 FQNEAQ (reference sequence). The germline V and J ends were trimmed by 5 bases and 7 bases, with 9 bases remaining between them. The CDR3 consists of 12 residues. The CDR3 sequence is CASSPSTNEQFF. In DNA, the CDR3 is TGTGCCAGCAGCCCGTCCACGAATGAGCAGTTCTTC.

The V gene is TRBV5-1, the J gene TRBJ2-7; a possible D gene is TRBD1 (6 bases). CDR1 SGHRS and CDR2 YFSETQ come from the germline V gene. Trimming left V 6 bases short and J 3 bases short, with 13 bases between. This CDR3 has 13 amino acids. As DNA, the CDR3 is TGCGCCAGCAAAGGGGGAGCTAGCTACGAGCAGTACTTC. Translating it yields CASKGGASYEQYF.

The V and J genes are TRBV6-1 and TRBJ2-3; D could derive from TRBD1 or TRBD2 (5 bases each). V gave up 1 base and J gave up 2 bases, with 10 bases separating them. The CDR3 is made up of 15 amino acids. Germline CDR1 MNHNS, CDR2 SASEGT. The CDR3: CASSEDRGTTDTQYF. CDR3 sequence (DNA): TGTGCCAGCAGTGAAGATCGGGGCACCACAGATACGCAGTATTTT.

The genes are TRBV19 and TRBJ2-7; the match to TRBD2 covers 10 bases. V gave up 7 bases and J gave up 6 bases; unmatched junction bases: 9. Germline values: CDR1 LNHDA, CDR2 SQIVND (reference sequence). This CDR3 contains 14 residues. The CDR3 here is CASNSGGIKGEQYF. The CDR3 DNA reads TGTGCCAGTAATAGCGGGGGGATCAAAGGCGAGCAGTACTTC.

The V call is TRBV5-1, the J call TRBJ1-2, with D unclear. The CDR3 loop spans 16 amino acids. V lost 0 bases and J 4 bases, leaving 16 bases between the germline ends. Germline V lookup: CDR1 SGHRS, CDR2 YFSETQ. CDR3 coding DNA: TGCGCCAGCAGCTTGGGGGCAGGCTCCTTTGGCTATGGCTACACCTTC. This translates into CASSLGAGSFGYGYTF.

The CDR3, as DNA: TGTGCCAGCAGCTTCACACCCAACTGGGGGGATGAAAAACTGTTTTTT. This codes for CASSFTPNWGDEKLFF. The chain uses TRBV5-4 and TRBJ1-4; D possibly corresponds to TRBD1 (5 bases). The CDR3 totals 16 residues. The germline V and J ends were trimmed by 2 bases and 6 bases, with 17 bases remaining between them. Germline lookup yields CDR1 SGHNT and CDR2 YYREEE (reference sequence).

J is TRBJ2-7 and V is TRBV24-1; 10 nucleotides agree with TRBD2. With 2 bases clipped from V and 5 bases from J, the junction kept 11 bases outside the gene matches. CDR1 is KGHDR, CDR2 SFDVKD, per germline. CDR3 size: 17 residues. CDR3 in amino acids: CATSDSARASGRDEQYF. Here the CDR3 DNA reads TGTGCCACCAGTGATTCGGCGCGGGCTAGCGGGAGAGACGAGCAGTACTTC.

The chain carries TRBV3-1 (or the pseudogene TRBV3-2) and TRBJ2-3; D is possibly TRBD2 (5 bases). Trimming cost V 3 bases and J 0 bases, with 16 bases left between them. The CDR3 contains 17 residues. Per germline, CDR1 LGHDT and CDR2 YNNKEL (reference sequence). In DNA form, the CDR3 reads TGTGCCAGCAGCCAGAGTACTAGGTCTCCTAGCACAGATACGCAGTATTTT. Residues: CASSQSTRSPSTDTQYF.

The J gene is TRBJ2-1, the V gene TRBV6-5; 7 bases align to TRBD2. V gave up 5 bases and J gave up 7 bases; unmatched junction bases: 5. This CDR3 comprises 13 residues. The germline V gene encodes CDR1 MNHEY and CDR2 SVGAGI. CDR3: CASSTGLPNEQFF. In DNA form, the CDR3 reads TGTGCCAGCAGTACGGGACTACCGAATGAGCAGTTCTTC.

The rearrangement joins TRBV5-4 to TRBJ1-3; D is ambiguous. Per the germline V gene, CDR1 is SGHNT and CDR2 is YYREEE (reference sequence). V lost 2 bases to trimming and J lost 2 bases, with 11 bases between them. This CDR3 comprises 15 residues. CDR3 residues: CASSFDLATGNTIYF. CDR3 DNA: TGTGCCAGCAGCTTTGACCTAGCTACTGGAAACACCATATATTTT.

The chain couples TRBV4-1 to TRBJ1-4, with D unresolved. The CDR3 sequence is 15 residues long. Germline V lookup: CDR1 MGHRA, CDR2 YSYEKL. V dropped 4 bases and J dropped 7 bases, with 16 bases sitting between them. This CDR3 reads CASSLYGSWSEKLFF. In nucleotides, the CDR3 is TGCGCCAGCAGCCTCTATGGCAGCTGGAGTGAAAAACTGTTTTTT.

The genes are TRBV4-1 and TRBJ2-1; 11 nucleotides line up with TRBD2. The CDR3 sequence is 18 residues long. Germline values: CDR1 MGHRA, CDR2 YSYEKL. Losses at the gene ends were 2 bases for V and 5 bases for J; bases not matched to a gene: 11. CDR3 amino acids: CASSQTPSGTSGHNEQFF. Written as DNA, the CDR3 is TGCGCCAGCAGCCAAACTCCTTCCGGGACTAGCGGCCACAATGAGCAGTTCTTC.

The rearrangement joins TRBV12-3 or TRBV12-4 to TRBJ1-5; D unclear. Trimming took 6 bases from V and 4 from J, leaving 7 bases between them. CDR3 length: 12 amino acids. CDR3 DNA sequence: TGTGCCAGCAGCAGGATTAATCAGCCCCAGCATTTT. This sequence encodes CASSRINQPQHF.

The DNA for the CDR3 is TGTGCCAGTAGTATTTGGGCTCGCGGTCAGCCCCAGCATTTT. It specifies CASSIWARGQPQHF. The chain has TRBV19 and TRBJ1-5; D is undetermined. Trimming took off 3 bases at V and 6 bases at J, with 12 bases between the two ends. Germline CDR1 and CDR2: LNHDA and SQIVND (reference sequence). The CDR3 runs to 14 residues.

The V gene is TRBV9, the J gene TRBJ1-2; D uncertain. V lost 0 bases, J lost 2 bases, and 5 bases lay in between. Germline-derived CDR1 and CDR2 are SGDLS and YYNGEE. The CDR3 covers 13 residues. The CDR3 DNA follows: TGTGCCAGCAGCGTAGGCCACAACTATGGCTACACCTTC. This gives the protein CASSVGHNYGYTF.

The chain links TRBV2 to TRBJ1-4; D perhaps matches TRBD1 (5 bases). Germline loops: CDR1 SNHLY, CDR2 FYNNEI. The CDR3 consists of 13 residues. V lost 7 bases and J lost 8, with 14 bases in between. The CDR3 loop reads CASNRGIREKLFF. The CDR3 nucleotides are TGTGCCAGCAATCGGGGGATCAGGGAAAAACTGTTTTTT. Combining the CDR3 with reference TRBV2 and TRBJ1-4 gives the whole variable domain EPEVTQTPSHQVTQMGQEVILRCVPISNHLYFYWYRQILGQKVEFLVSFYNNEISEKSEIFDDQFSVERPDGSNFTLKIRSTKLEDSAMYFCASNRGIREKLFFGSGTQLSVL.

The chain uses TRBV30 and TRBJ1-3; a weak D match, TRBD1 (5 bases). The germline V and J ends were trimmed by 3 bases and 4 bases, with 10 bases remaining between them. Per germline, CDR1 GTSNPN and CDR2 SVGIG (reference sequence). This CDR3 is built from 13 residues. This CDR3 reads CAWSPGAGNTIYF. CDR3 nucleotides: TGTGCCTGGAGCCCCGGGGCCGGAAACACCATATATTTT.

The chain links TRBV19 to TRBJ2-7; the D is unclear. In germline, CDR1 is LNHDA, CDR2 SQIVND (reference sequence). With 2 bases removed from V and 3 bases from J, the gap between germline ends came to 14 bases. The CDR3 contains 15 residues. For the CDR3, the DNA is TGTGCCAGTAGTATATTGAGGAACTCTCGCTACGAGCAGTACTTC. It translates to CASSILRNSRYEQYF.

The sample holds one count of this clone. The V call is TRBV27, the J call TRBJ2-3; no clear D gene. The CDR3 covers 13 residues. Between the trimmed V and J ends, which lost 2 bases and 2 bases, there was a span of 5 bases. Germline CDR1 MNHEY, CDR2 SMNVEV (reference sequence). The CDR3 spells CASSLPNTDTQYF. Here the CDR3 DNA reads TGTGCCAGCAGTTTACCGAACACAGATACGCAGTATTTT.